What follows are 2 T cell receptor beta chains derived from one specimen sequenced in a study of PD-1 blockade in mismatch repair-deficient tumors. Only in-frame clones appear in the TCRdb table, and some are missing; sequencing was by immunoSEQ multiplex PCR. This table has 70,000 to 90,000 clones, more than 80% appearing once. Source: peripheral blood, taken 44 weeks after starting pembrolizumab. The source is an adult with mismatch repair-deficient cancer.

The chain joins TRBV6-5 to TRBJ2-7, with 8 bases lining up with TRBD1. Germline lookup yields CDR1 MNHEY and CDR2 SVGAGI. The CDR3 spans 15 residues. V lost 2 bases and J lost 2; bases outside the gene matches: 5. The CDR3 DNA reads as TGTGCCAGCAGTTACACGACAGGGGTCGCCTACGAGCAGTACTTC. It codes for CASSYTTGVAYEQYF.

This clone turned up a few times. CDR3 sequence (DNA): TGCGCCAGCAGCTTCGGAGACGAGCAGTACTTC. Translating gives CASSFGDEQYF. The chain carries TRBV5-1 and TRBJ2-7; D remains unclear. Germline CDR1 and CDR2: SGHRS and YFSETQ. The CDR3 has 11 residues. V shed 2 bases and J shed 5 bases, with 5 bases lying between them.